This TCR beta chain came from a study of a mutant IDH1 vaccine in newly diagnosed glioma. Study-level information: Mean patient age was about 40 years; 62.5% were male and 37.5% female. Therapy received beforehand was radiotherapy, temozolomide, or both, with most patients given both.

Study-level results: Pseudoprogression seemed unlinked to shifts in top peripheral T cell clonotypes.

The CDR3 has 13 amino acids. The germline gives CDR1 LNHDA, CDR2 SQIVND (reference sequence). Trimming pared 5 bases from V and 0 bases from J, leaving 2 bases between. Details on this clone: Its antigen is undetermined.

Sequenced by immunoSEQ multiplex PCR; TCRdb stores in-frame clones only, minus some. The sample has 45,000 to 50,000 clones, 88% seen once. Time point of the sample: week 35, safety follow-up. In the vaccine, a single dose held 300 ug of the mutant IDH1 20-mer peptide, along with topical imiquimod. Patients received eight vaccinations in weeks 1, 3, 5, 7, 11, 15, 19, 23. The chain employs TRBV19 and TRBJ1-6; D ambiguous. This sample comprised PBMCs, obtained from a glioma patient whose treatment included an IDH1 peptide vaccine. The source is a woman in her thirties or forties with glioma. CDR3 protein: CASSPSYNSPLHF. The CDR3 coding sequence is TGTGCCAGTAGTCCCTCCTATAATTCACCCCTCCACTTT.